This TCR beta chain was retrieved from a study of tumor-infiltrating lymphocytes in localized non-small cell lung cancer. The junction had 9 bases not matched to a gene; V was cut back by 4 bases and J by 8 bases. Germline lookup yields CDR1 SGDLS and CDR2 YYNGEE. CDR3 length: 16 residues. The method was immunoSEQ multiplex PCR; TCRdb's version includes in-frame clones alone and lacks a portion of them. This sample has 9,000 to 13,000 clones, with approximately 76% found just once. The origin of this receptor is a human donor with non-small cell lung cancer. The chain combines TRBV9 with TRBJ2-3; 14 bases agree with TRBD2. Sequencing was performed on uninvolved lung tissue not adjacent to the tumor. Written as DNA, the CDR3 is TGTGCCAGCAGCTCCGCCGGGACTAGCGGGAGTTCTACGCAGTATTTT. Its translation: CASSSAGTSGSSTQYF.